A single sample gave rise to the 17 T cell receptor beta chains below, sequenced in a study of blood T cell repertoires in COVID-19 (TCRdb year 2020). The library was generated by the immunoSEQ multiplex PCR assay. TCRdb took over this immuneACCESS table, retaining in-frame rearrangements with V and J assigned. Such tables are incomplete; in checked studies, under half of the missing clones stem from an unresolved V gene, and the remainder is unexplained. The sample includes 140,000 or so clones, with roughly 89% observed a single time. Less than 9% of the sample comes from the top ten. The specimen was peripheral blood. All receptors derive from a man aged 25 to 45 with COVID-19, enrolled during active disease.

CDR3 coding DNA: TGTGCCAGTAGTACCACCTTCTACAGGAGCTCCTACAATGAGCAGTTCTTC. Its translation is CASSTTFYRSSYNEQFF. The V call is TRBV19, the J call TRBJ2-1; D is perhaps TRBD1 (5 bases). Germline V gene lookup returns CDR1 LNHDA and CDR2 SQIVND (reference sequence). This CDR3 contains 17 residues. V shed 4 bases and J shed 0 bases, with 16 bases lying between them.

The V and J genes are TRBV27 and TRBJ2-1; 9 bases align to TRBD2. In germline, CDR1 is MNHEY, CDR2 SMNVEV (reference sequence). With V trimmed by 2 bases and J by 8 bases, 7 bases remained unmatched. The CDR3 runs 15 residues. Here the CDR3 reads CASSLVLAGNDEQFF. The CDR3 DNA sequence: TGTGCCAGCAGTTTAGTCCTAGCGGGAAATGATGAGCAGTTCTTC.

V is TRBV5-6 and J is TRBJ2-3; perhaps TRBD1 as D (6 bases). V lost 5 bases and J lost 6, with 13 bases in between. This CDR3 contains 13 residues. Germline V gives CDR1 SGHDT, CDR2 YYEEEE. DNA of the CDR3: TGTGCCAGCAGAGGACAGTCCAGGGATACGCAGTATTTT. It encodes CASRGQSRDTQYF.

The V gene is TRBV24-1, the J gene TRBJ1-1; 7 positions agree with TRBD1. CDR1 and CDR2 from the germline V gene are KGHDR and SFDVKD. V shed 5 bases and J 5 bases; nucleotides not matched to a gene: 7. The CDR3 is 14 residues long. The CDR3 DNA is TGTGCCACCAGTGCCCGACAGGGTATGACTGAAGCTTTCTTT. This codes for CATSARQGMTEAFF.

V gene TRBV4-2 combines with J gene TRBJ1-5; 7 bases map to TRBD1. This CDR3 comprises 15 residues. After removal of 4 bases from V and 0 bases from J, the junction contained 3 bases not matched to a gene. Germline V gives CDR1 LGHNA, CDR2 YNFKEQ. CDR3 protein: CASSRGTDSNQPQHF. The CDR3 DNA reads as TGTGCCAGCAGCCGCGGGACAGATAGCAATCAGCCCCAGCATTTT.

V usage is TRBV19 and J usage is TRBJ1-3; D is unclear. V was cut by 6 bases and J by 0 bases, with 9 bases left in between. Germline CDR1 is LNHDA and CDR2 is SQIVND (reference sequence). The length of the CDR3 is 14 residues. The chain's CDR3 is CASSETSSGNTIYF. CDR3 DNA: TGTGCCAGTAGCGAAACCAGCTCTGGAAACACCATATATTTT.

The chain is built from TRBV29-1 and TRBJ1-4; D not resolved. Germline lookup yields CDR1 SQVTM and CDR2 ANQGSEA. V lost 7 bases, J lost 12 bases, and 18 bases lay in between. The CDR3 runs 12 residues. DNA of the CDR3: TGCAGCGCAACGACATGGCAGACCCAACTGTTTTTT. Amino acid sequence: CSATTWQTQLFF.

The chain joins TRBV13 to TRBJ2-1, with D tentatively TRBD2 (6 bases). The CDR3 runs 15 residues. Germline V lookup: CDR1 PRHDT, CDR2 FYEKMQ (reference sequence). Trimming took off 0 bases at V and 7 bases at J, with 13 bases between the two ends. The CDR3 bases are TGTGCCAGCAGCTTAGGGGTGGGCGGGAATAATGAGCAGTTCTTC. Protein product: CASSLGVGGNNEQFF. The full variable domain, rest sourced from reference TRBV13 and TRBJ2-1, is AAGVIQSPRHLIKEKRETATLKCYPIPRHDTVYWYQQGPGQDPQFLISFYEKMQSDKGSIPDRFSAQQFSDYHSELNMSSLELGDSALYFCASSLGVGGNNEQFFGPGTRLTVL.

V usage is TRBV10-2 and J usage is TRBJ2-3; 10 nucleotides align to TRBD1. Germline V gene sequence: CDR1 WSHSY, CDR2 SAAADI. V gave up 2 bases and J gave up 5 bases; unmatched junction bases: 4. The CDR3 runs 15 residues. CDR3 DNA: TGCGCCAGCAGTGAGCCGACAGGGGGCAAAGATACGCAGTATTTT. This sequence encodes CASSEPTGGKDTQYF.

This clone came up once. The V gene is TRBV7-3, the J gene TRBJ2-3; 9 nucleotides align to TRBD2. This CDR3 contains 17 residues. Germline values: CDR1 SGHTA, CDR2 FQGTGA. Trimming removed 4 bases from V and 7 bases from J; junction bases left unmatched: 15. The CDR3, as DNA: TGTGCCAGCAGCTCCCTCGGGGCGGGAGGGCCCAGGAATACGCAGTATTTT. It translates to CASSSLGAGGPRNTQYF.

The rearrangement joins TRBV27 to TRBJ2-1; D call uncertain. The germline V gene encodes CDR1 MNHEY and CDR2 SMNVEV (reference sequence). The CDR3 runs to 14 residues. V lost 4 bases and J 9 bases, leaving 16 bases between the germline ends. The DNA of the CDR3 is TGTGCCAGCAGTTCCCAGACCCCAAGGAGTGAGCAGTTCTTC. Its protein is CASSSQTPRSEQFF.

There are a few counts of this clone. This specimen includes other DNA sequences encoding the same CDR3. The chain links TRBV9 to TRBJ2-3; D is perhaps TRBD2 (5 bases). The V gene's germline CDR1 is SGDLS and CDR2 YYNGEE. The CDR3 totals 15 residues. V was pared by 2 bases and J by 2 bases, with 12 bases between. CDR3 region: CASSVGLAATDTQYF. The CDR3 nucleotides read TGTGCCAGCAGCGTTGGGCTAGCCGCCACAGATACGCAGTATTTT.

The rearrangement joins TRBV6-5 to TRBJ2-6; maybe TRBD1 (5 bases). The V and J ends lost 6 bases and 0 bases respectively, with 9 bases between them. The length of the CDR3 is 15 residues. Germline-derived CDR1 and CDR2 are MNHEY and SVGAGI. Here the CDR3 DNA reads TGTGCCAGCAGCCGACAGTTCTCTGGGGCCAACGTCCTGACTTTC. It specifies CASSRQFSGANVLTF.

This clone was detected only once. The chain uses TRBV19 and TRBJ2-2; maybe TRBD1 (6 bases). Trimming pared 1 base from V and 4 bases from J, leaving 10 bases between. The CDR3 contains 15 residues. Per germline, CDR1 LNHDA and CDR2 SQIVND (reference sequence). CDR3 sequence (DNA): TGTGCCAGTAGTATAGTGGGGGCTGGCACCGGGGAGCTGTTTTTT. It specifies CASSIVGAGTGELFF.

The chain employs TRBV30 and TRBJ1-5, with 9 bases identical to TRBD1. Germline CDR1 is GTSNPN and CDR2 is SVGIG (reference sequence). After removal of 3 bases from V and 4 bases from J, the junction contained 4 bases not matched to a gene. This CDR3 is built from 14 residues. CDR3 nucleotide sequence: TGTGCCTGGAGGGACAGGGGAGGTAATCAGCCCCAGCATTTT. Its protein product is CAWRDRGGNQPQHF.

CDR3 region: CASSTGGFSSPLHF. CDR3 in DNA: TGTGCCAGTAGTACAGGGGGCTTCAGTTCACCCCTCCACTTT. This chain links TRBV6-5 with TRBJ1-6; TRBD1 matches 9 bases. V lost 9 bases to trimming and J lost 9 bases; unmatched junction nucleotides: 9. CDR1 MNHEY and CDR2 SVGAGI come from the germline V gene. The CDR3 loop spans 14 amino acids.

A single count supports this clone. CDR3 sequence reads: CASSPGTGGNQPQHF. CDR3 coding DNA: TGTGCCAGCAGCCCCGGGACAGGAGGCAATCAGCCCCAGCATTTT. The chain links TRBV6-5 to TRBJ1-5; TRBD1 matches 8 bases. The length of the CDR3 is 15 residues. CDR1 is MNHEY, CDR2 SVGAGI, per germline. With V trimmed by 6 bases and J by 2 bases, 6 bases remained unmatched.